This T cell receptor beta chain was recorded in a study of blood T cell repertoires in COVID-19. Study background: Italy, Spain and the United States were the sources of the convalescent and acute COVID-19 samples. Sample material is recorded as cDNA or gDNA derived from T cells, B-cell-depleted T cells, or PBMCs.

This CDR3 has 16 residues. Source study methods: Reference gene primers were amplified, and this amplification served to estimate nucleated cell counts. The repertoire was sequenced with immunoSEQ multiplex PCR; TCRdb's copy has only in-frame clones and lacks some. That table furnishes V, J and clone size, whereas the DNA furnished D and trimming. This table holds about 440,000 clones, 70% to 90% found once. Seattle enrolled patients during active infection and tracked them longitudinally. V usage is TRBV21-1 and J usage is TRBJ2-1; the table's TRBD2 call for D was not verified on the DNA. TRBV21-1 is noted as a pseudogene. Sequencing used peripheral blood. The TCR originated in a woman between 45 and 60 years old with COVID-19, enrolled during active disease. DNA for the CDR3: TGTGCCAGCAGCGCTCCTACTAGCGGGGGGACAAATGAGCAGTTCTTC. It is translated as CASSAPTSGGTNEQFF.